These 12 T cell receptor beta chains were sequenced from one sample in a study of shared clonotypes between healthy human individuals. CD45RO negativity and positive selection for CCR7 defined naive CD8 cells, a population that excluded terminally differentiated effector memory CD45RA+ cells. Clones were read by immunoSEQ multiplex PCR, and TCRdb kept only the in-frame ones, dropping some. The table includes approximately 600,000 clones, 95% detected once. Specimen: naive CD8+ T cells sorted from blood. The receptor source for this set is a young woman in good health.

CDR3 sequence reads: CASSEELADSYEQYF. DNA for the CDR3: TGTGCCAGCAGTGAGGAACTAGCGGATTCCTACGAGCAGTACTTC. The V gene is TRBV6-4, the J gene TRBJ2-7; 8 nucleotides align to TRBD2. CDR1 is MRHNA and CDR2 is SNTAGT in the germline V gene. The CDR3 contains 15 residues. J lost 1 base, V lost 3 bases, and 5 bases had no gene match.

The rearrangement uses TRBV13 and TRBJ1-1; TRBD1 is a possible D gene (5 bases). From germline, CDR1 is PRHDT and CDR2 FYEKMQ (reference sequence). Trimming pared 3 bases from V and 0 bases from J, leaving 11 bases between. This CDR3 is 15 amino acids long. CDR3 loop: CASSFWVRVNTEAFF. CDR3 DNA sequence: TGTGCCAGCAGCTTTTGGGTCAGGGTGAACACTGAAGCTTTCTTT.

The rearrangement uses TRBV5-8 and TRBJ2-5, with TRBD2 identical over 9 bases. The junction had 8 bases not matched to a gene; V was cut back by 0 bases and J by 5 bases. This CDR3 is built from 16 residues. The germline V gene encodes CDR1 SGHTS and CDR2 YDEGEE. The CDR3 DNA sequence: TGTGCCAGCAGCTTGGGTAGCGGGGGCGGAGGTGAGACCCAGTACTTC. Its protein is CASSLGSGGGGETQYF.

This sequence joins TRBV13 and TRBJ2-3; 11 bases line up with TRBD2. Germline-derived CDR1 and CDR2 are PRHDT and FYEKMQ (reference sequence). The V and J ends lost 5 bases and 6 bases, in that order; junction bases with no gene match: 10. The CDR3 consists of 16 residues. CDR3 sequence: CASSTIGTSGSDTQYF. CDR3 nucleotides: TGTGCCAGCAGCACGATCGGGACTAGCGGTTCCGATACGCAGTATTTT.

This chain links TRBV27 with TRBJ2-7, with D possibly matching TRBD2 (5 bases). V was pared by 3 bases and J by 3 bases, with 21 bases between. Germline lookup yields CDR1 MNHEY and CDR2 SMNVEV (reference sequence). The CDR3 loop spans 17 amino acids. CDR3 loop: CASSLFGEWKSRYEQYF. The CDR3 DNA sequence: TGTGCCAGCAGTTTGTTCGGGGAGTGGAAGTCCCGCTACGAGCAGTACTTC.

The J gene is TRBJ1-2, the V gene TRBV25-1; D unclear. This CDR3 region has 12 residues. Per germline, CDR1 MGHDK and CDR2 SYGVNS. The germline V and J ends were trimmed by 7 bases and 6 bases, with 12 bases remaining between them. The CDR3, as DNA: TGTGCCAGCACCGTAAGCGGCAATGGCTACACCTTC. Translated: CASTVSGNGYTF.

The chain links TRBV28 to TRBJ2-4, with D perhaps TRBD1 (6 bases). The CDR3 has 14 amino acids. V lost 3 bases and J 4 bases, leaving 10 bases between the germline ends. CDR1 is MDHEN and CDR2 is SYDVKM in the germline V gene. CDR3 sequence (DNA): TGTGCCAGCAGTTTTGGACAGACGAAAAACATTCAGTACTTC. Residues: CASSFGQTKNIQYF.

V is TRBV27 and J is TRBJ2-1; 8 bases agree with TRBD2. J was trimmed by 15 bases and V by 5 bases; bases with no gene match: 9. Germline V gives CDR1 MNHEY, CDR2 SMNVEV (reference sequence). The CDR3 has 12 residues. CDR3 coding DNA: TGTGCCAGCAGTCAAACAGCGGGAGAACTGTTCTTC. Its translation: CASSQTAGELFF.

This sequence joins TRBV28 and TRBJ2-4; no definite D call. The V end lost 7 bases, the J end lost 5 bases, and 21 bases lay between the germline ends. Germline V gene data show CDR1 as MDHEN and CDR2 as SYDVKM. The CDR3 loop spans 16 amino acids. The CDR3 DNA follows: TGTGCCAGCACCAAACCCAGCGAAGGTTCCCAAAACATTCAGTACTTC. Translated, it gives CASTKPSEGSQNIQYF.

The chain uses TRBV2 and TRBJ2-7; D tentatively reads TRBD1 or TRBD2 (5 bases each). V was cut by 6 bases and J by 6 bases, with 12 bases left in between. The CDR3 totals 12 residues. CDR1 is SNHLY and CDR2 is FYNNEI in the germline V gene. The DNA for the CDR3 is TGTGCCAGCAGACCCTCGGGACGCGAGCAGTACTTC. As protein: CASRPSGREQYF.

The V call is TRBV19, the J call TRBJ2-7; TRBD1 is a possible D gene (6 bases). The CDR3 extends over 14 amino acids. The V end was cut by 5 bases, the J end by 2 bases, with 13 bases between. The germline V gene has CDR1 LNHDA and CDR2 SQIVND (reference sequence). The CDR3 reads CASSLPGTPYEQYF. The CDR3 region has the DNA TGTGCCAGTAGTCTCCCCGGGACACCCTACGAGCAGTACTTC.

This chain connects TRBV2 to TRBJ1-5; D is undetermined. Trimming removed 5 bases at V and 1 base at J, with 6 bases between. The V gene's germline CDR1 is SNHLY and CDR2 FYNNEI. CDR3 length equals 13 residues. The CDR3 loop is CASSQESNQPQHF. The CDR3 DNA sequence: TGTGCCAGCAGTCAGGAGAGCAATCAGCCCCAGCATTTT.